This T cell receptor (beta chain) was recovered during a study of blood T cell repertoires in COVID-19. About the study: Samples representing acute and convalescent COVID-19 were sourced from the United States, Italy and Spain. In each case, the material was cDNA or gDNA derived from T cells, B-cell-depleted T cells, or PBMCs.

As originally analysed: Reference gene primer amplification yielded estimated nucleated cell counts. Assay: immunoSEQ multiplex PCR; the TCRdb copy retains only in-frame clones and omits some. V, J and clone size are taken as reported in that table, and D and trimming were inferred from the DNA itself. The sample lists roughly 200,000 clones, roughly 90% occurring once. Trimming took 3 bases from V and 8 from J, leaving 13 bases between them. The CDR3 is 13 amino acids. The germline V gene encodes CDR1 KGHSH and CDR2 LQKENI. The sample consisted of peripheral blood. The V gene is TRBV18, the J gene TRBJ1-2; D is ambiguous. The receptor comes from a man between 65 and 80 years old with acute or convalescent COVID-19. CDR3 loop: CASSPDKVYGYTF. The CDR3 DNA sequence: TGTGCCAGCTCACCCGACAAGGTTTACGGCTACACCTTC.